One TCR beta chain is described in this entry. Its specificity is not known. The data stem from a study of cytomegalovirus exposure and HLA in healthy donors. Findings and caveats of the study: Many donors shared some public TCRs, even though most TCR sequences were rare.

A multiplex PCR was run with 60 Vbeta primers and 13 Jbeta primers. Profiled with immunoSEQ multiplex PCR; TCRdb holds only in-frame clones, not every one. Found here are approximately 130,000 clones, 60% to 80% of them singletons; the top ten hold approximately 4%. This CDR3 is 15 amino acids long. Germline V lookup: CDR1 MNHNS, CDR2 SASEGT. The germline V and J ends were trimmed by 3 bases and 4 bases, with 13 bases remaining between them. V gene TRBV6-1 combines with J gene TRBJ1-5; weak D call: TRBD1 (5 bases). Material for sequencing was PBMCs. The TCR sequence derives from a man aged 45-65 years in good health and CMV-seropositive. The CDR3 region has the DNA TGTGCCAGCAGTGAGTCTGGACACCATAATCAGCCCCAGCATTTT. This translates into CASSESGHHNQPQHF.